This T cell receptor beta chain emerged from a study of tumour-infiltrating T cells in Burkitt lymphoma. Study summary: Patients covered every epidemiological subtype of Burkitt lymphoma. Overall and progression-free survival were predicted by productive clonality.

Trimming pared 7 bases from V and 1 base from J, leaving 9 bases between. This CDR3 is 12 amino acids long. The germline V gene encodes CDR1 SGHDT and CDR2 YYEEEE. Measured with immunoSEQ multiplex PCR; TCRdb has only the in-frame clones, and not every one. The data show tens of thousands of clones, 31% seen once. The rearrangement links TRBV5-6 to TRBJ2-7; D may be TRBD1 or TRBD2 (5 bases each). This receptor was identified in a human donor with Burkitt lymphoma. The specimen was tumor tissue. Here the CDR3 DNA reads TGTGCCAGCGGCAGGGAGTCCTACGAGCAGTACTTC. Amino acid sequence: CASGRESYEQYF.